This T cell receptor (beta chain) was captured in a study of shared clonotypes between healthy human individuals. Produced via immunoSEQ multiplex PCR; TCRdb's table is partial and in-frame only. The data show about 640,000 clones, with 60% to 80% seen just once and 1.8% held by the top ten. Germline lookup yields CDR1 SGHNT and CDR2 YENEEA. The V segment lost 5 bases and the J segment 4 bases; nucleotides outside the gene matches: 9. This CDR3 is built from 16 residues. The material sequenced was memory CD4+ T cells sorted from blood. Specified subset: CD45RA-negative fraction. This sequence originates from a woman under 40 in good health. V gene TRBV11-3 combines with J gene TRBJ2-3; 10 bases align to TRBD1. The DNA for the CDR3 is TGTGCCAGCAGCCCGACGACAGGGGGCTATGCAGATACGCAGTATTTT. This codes for CASSPTTGGYADTQYF.